This passage covers 14 T cell receptor beta chains from one sample sequenced in a study of T cell responses to AZD1222 COVID-19 vaccine. TCRdb keeps only in-frame clones here, not all; method: immunoSEQ multiplex PCR. The sample gives 100,000 to 120,000 clones, roughly 89% of which show up once; almost 2.5% is in the top ten. The sample consisted of peripheral blood, taken 28 days after the second AZD1222 dose. The origin of the receptors is an adult who received the AZD1222 COVID-19 vaccine.

The genes are TRBV5-1 and TRBJ1-1; D uncertain. Germline CDR1 SGHRS, CDR2 YFSETQ. Trimming stripped 4 bases from V and 1 base from J, with 17 bases between. This CDR3 spans 16 amino acids. CDR3: CASSPWRSGTNTEAFF. In DNA, the CDR3 is TGCGCCAGCAGCCCCTGGCGGTCAGGTACGAACACTGAAGCTTTCTTT.

The gene calls are TRBV5-4 and TRBJ2-7, with D possibly TRBD1 on 6 matching bases. The CDR3 is 14 residues long. The germline CDR1 and CDR2 sequences are SGHNT and YYREEE (reference sequence). V lost 2 bases and J 3 bases, leaving 12 bases between the germline ends. The CDR3 DNA reads as TGTGCCAGCAGCTTACAGGGTTCGGGCTACGAGCAGTACTTC. It is translated as CASSLQGSGYEQYF. Complete variable domain (other parts from reference TRBV5-4 and TRBJ2-7): ETGVTQSPTHLIKTRGQQVTLRCSSQSGHNTVSWYQQALGQGPQFIFQYYREEENGRGNFPPRFSGLQFPNYSSELNVNALELDDSALYLCASSLQGSGYEQYFGPGTRLTVT.

The chain links TRBV5-6 to TRBJ1-6; D not certain. The CDR3 length is 15 residues. The germline V gene has CDR1 SGHDT and CDR2 YYEEEE. Trimming took 4 bases from V and 6 from J, leaving 14 bases between them. CDR3 coding DNA: TGTGCCAGCAGCGCCGGATCGCCGGGTAATTCACCCCTCCACTTT. This translates into CASSAGSPGNSPLHF.

CDR3 nucleotide sequence: TGTGCCAGCATTATGGGAGGGACTGAAGCTTTCTTT. It translates to CASIMGGTEAFF. The chain is built from TRBV2 and TRBJ1-1; D is uncertain. V was clipped by 7 bases and J by 5 bases, with 11 bases between them. The CDR3 extends over 12 amino acids. CDR1 and CDR2 from the germline V gene are SNHLY and FYNNEI.

This clone appeared once. The chain joins TRBV30 to TRBJ1-2; possibly TRBD1 for D (5 bases). Trimming removed 4 bases from V and 7 bases from J, with 22 bases in between. Germline CDR1 GTSNPN, CDR2 SVGIG (reference sequence). The CDR3 spans 15 residues. The CDR3 nucleotides are TGTGCCTGGACGGGGAAAAGGGGACTTTTCTCTGGCTACACCTTC. Its protein product is CAWTGKRGLFSGYTF.

This clone was observed once. The chain employs TRBV6-2 or TRBV6-3 and TRBJ1-2, with a tentative D call TRBD1 (5 bases). Germline assignment: CDR1 MNHEY and CDR2 SVGEGT. V lost 1 base and J 10 bases, leaving 7 bases between the germline ends. The CDR3 is made up of 11 amino acids. CDR3 protein: CASSYLGVYTF. For the CDR3, the DNA is TGTGCCAGCAGTTACTTAGGGGTCTACACCTTC.

This clone was counted once. The genes are TRBV12-3 or TRBV12-4 and TRBJ1-5, with 7 bases that match TRBD1. The CDR3 is 13 residues long. Unmatched junction bases numbered 4, after V lost 5 bases and J lost 6 bases. The CDR3 DNA reads TGTGCCAGCAGTCCCAGGGGGGCTCAGCCCCAGCATTTT. This translates into CASSPRGAQPQHF.

The CDR3 is CATSSRGAGYGYTF. The CDR3 nucleotides are TGTGCCACCAGCTCCAGGGGGGCTGGGTATGGCTACACCTTC. The chain couples TRBV15 to TRBJ1-2; TRBD1 matches 7 bases. V shed 5 bases and J 5 bases; nucleotides not matched to a gene: 8. Germline CDR1 reads LNHNV; CDR2 reads YYDKDF (reference sequence). This CDR3 region has 14 residues.

In regard to this clone: A read error may produce the germline difference seen at one junction end. The chain combines TRBV7-3 with TRBJ2-1; no clear D gene. The germline gives CDR1 SGHTA, CDR2 FQGTGA. The CDR3 runs 12 residues. CDR3 sequence: CASSRVARFKIF. The CDR3 DNA sequence: TGTGCCAGCAGCCGAGTAGCCAGGTTCAAGATCTTC.

The V and J genes are TRBV6-2 or TRBV6-3 and TRBJ2-3; no clear D. The CDR3 is made up of 12 amino acids. V was trimmed by 5 bases and J by 6 bases, leaving 9 bases between them. Germline values: CDR1 MNHEY, CDR2 SVGEGT. CDR3 amino acids: CASSPQRDTQYF. CDR3 sequence (DNA): TGTGCCAGCAGTCCGCAGAGGGATACGCAGTATTTT.

The gene calls are TRBV6-2 or TRBV6-3 and TRBJ1-6; TRBD1 matches at 8 bases. The CDR3 length is 17 residues. Trimming removed 6 bases from V and 2 bases from J; junction bases left unmatched: 9. Germline V gene data show CDR1 as MNHEY and CDR2 as SVGEGT. In DNA, the CDR3 is TGTGCCAGCAGCCTCGACAGGGGAATCGCCTATAATTCACCCCTCCACTTT. Translating it yields CASSLDRGIAYNSPLHF.

The chain recombines TRBV29-1 with TRBJ2-6, with no clear D. CDR1 is SQVTM, CDR2 ANQGSEA, per germline. The CDR3 extends over 14 amino acids. The V and J ends lost 6 bases and 0 bases respectively, with 9 bases between them. The chain's CDR3 is CSVFPGSGANVLTF. The CDR3 DNA reads TGCAGCGTATTTCCCGGCTCTGGGGCCAACGTCCTGACTTTC.

The chain joins TRBV24-1 to TRBJ2-7, with D perhaps matching TRBD2 (5 bases). Per the germline V gene, CDR1 is KGHDR and CDR2 is SFDVKD. This CDR3 comprises 17 residues. Trimming removed 4 bases at V and 0 bases at J, with 18 bases between. The CDR3: CATSDQNTRAPSYEQYF. The DNA of the CDR3 is TGTGCCACCAGTGACCAAAATACGAGGGCCCCCTCCTACGAGCAGTACTTC.

The V call is TRBV2, the J call TRBJ2-7; D may be TRBD1 or TRBD2 (5 bases each). Trimming shortened V by 5 bases and J by 1 base, and 15 bases separated the two germline ends. The germline CDR1 and CDR2 sequences are SNHLY and FYNNEI. CDR3 length equals 15 residues. CDR3 bases: TGTGCCAGCAGTTGGGACGGTGGGGGTTCCTACGAGCAGTACTTC. It specifies CASSWDGGGSYEQYF.